What follows are 5 T cell receptor beta chains derived from one specimen sequenced in a study of T cell responses to AZD1222 COVID-19 vaccine. Method: immunoSEQ multiplex PCR; TCRdb's copy keeps in-frame clones and lacks some. The data show 150,000 or so clones, about 89% seen once. The sample here was peripheral blood, taken 28 days after the second AZD1222 dose. These receptors were obtained from an adult who received the AZD1222 COVID-19 vaccine.

The V and J genes are TRBV10-2 and TRBJ1-1; the D is unclear. CDR1 is WSHSY and CDR2 is SAAADI in the germline V gene. The V end was cut by 3 bases, the J end by 14 bases, with 19 bases between. This CDR3 has 13 residues. The DNA for the CDR3 is TGCGCCAGCAGTGAAAGTGCCGATCCGGACGCATTCTTT. Protein: CASSESADPDAFF.

This clone has just one count. The chain has TRBV7-9 and TRBJ1-2; unclear D gene. From germline, CDR1 is SEHNR and CDR2 FQNEAQ (reference sequence). Trimming removed 7 bases at V and 2 bases at J, with 20 bases between. The CDR3 covers 16 residues. CDR3: CASTQSRAGLNYGYTF. The CDR3 DNA reads as TGTGCCAGCACTCAAAGTCGGGCGGGTTTAAACTATGGCTACACCTTC.

CDR3 in amino acids: CSVRRQAYNEQFF. CDR3 DNA: TGCAGCGTTCGTCGGCAGGCCTACAATGAGCAGTTCTTC. The rearrangement links TRBV29-1 to TRBJ2-1; D gene uncertain. The CDR3 extends over 13 amino acids. Germline V lookup: CDR1 SQVTM, CDR2 ANQGSEA. The germline V and J ends were trimmed by 5 bases and 2 bases, with 10 bases remaining between them.

CDR3 amino acids: CASSDPHQGDTGELFF. The CDR3 nucleotides read TGTGCCAGCAGCGACCCGCACCAGGGGGACACCGGGGAGCTGTTTTTT. The V gene is TRBV5-4, the J gene TRBJ2-2; 7 bases map to TRBD1. The CDR3 spans 16 residues. The germline gives CDR1 SGHNT, CDR2 YYREEE (reference sequence). Losses at the gene ends were 4 bases for V and 3 bases for J; bases not matched to a gene: 9.

This chain links TRBV4-1 with TRBJ2-1; the D is unclear. V lost 5 bases and J 0 bases, leaving 8 bases between the germline ends. Germline CDR1 reads MGHRA; CDR2 reads YSYEKL. CDR3 size: 14 residues. The CDR3: CASSFSSSYNEQFF. The CDR3 DNA reads TGCGCCAGCAGCTTTTCGAGCTCCTACAATGAGCAGTTCTTC.